This is a list of T cell receptor beta chains from one sample in a study of T cells in Graves' hyperthyroidism and ophthalmopathy. From the multiplex PCR reads, TCRdb called clonotypes with MiXCR, one entry per CDR3 protein. The table shows around 600,000 distinct CDR3 sequences, with about 45% occurring only once. The material sequenced was peripheral blood or thyroid tissue (not recorded which). The receptors were sampled from an adult man with Graves' disease, either hyperthyroidism or ophthalmopathy (not recorded which). Both conserved end residues are part of each CDR3. The order of the fields is V gene, clone size, D gene, J gene, CDR3 protein, CDR3 DNA. The D gene is left open where the match is weak. Some rows have no size entry. The others give once, few or many, or a class for an expanded clone.

v_call: TRBV9; clone_size: .; d_call: TRBD2; j_call: TRBJ2-5; cdr3_aa: CASSVGASGSVETQYF; cdr3_nt: TGTGCCAGCAGCGTAGGCGCCAGCGGGAGCGTGGAGACCCAGTACTTC
v_call: TRBV11-3; clone_size: few; d_call: .; j_call: TRBJ1-1; cdr3_aa: CASSLVRGFTEAFF; cdr3_nt: TGTGCCAGCAGCTTAGTTCGAGGGTTCACTGAAGCTTTCTTT
v_call: TRBV7-8; clone_size: .; d_call: .; j_call: TRBJ1-1; cdr3_aa: CASSLTAGAGDTEAFF; cdr3_nt: TGTGCCAGCAGCTTAACGGCCGGAGCCGGGGACACTGAAGCTTTCTTT
v_call: TRBV7-9; clone_size: .; d_call: .; j_call: TRBJ2-7; cdr3_aa: CASSDGDGSYEQYF; cdr3_nt: TGTGCCAGCAGCGACGGAGACGGGTCCTACGAGCAGTACTTC
v_call: TRBV7-8; clone_size: .; d_call: .; j_call: TRBJ2-2; cdr3_aa: CASGTGGELFF; cdr3_nt: TGTGCCAGCGGAACAGGGGGGGAGCTGTTTTTT
v_call: TRBV29-1; clone_size: .; d_call: .; j_call: TRBJ1-5; cdr3_aa: CSAGPGSNQPQHF; cdr3_nt: TGCAGCGCGGGGCCAGGTAGCAATCAGCCCCAGCATTTT
v_call: TRBV7-9; clone_size: many; d_call: .; j_call: TRBJ1-3; cdr3_aa: CASSPSDGSSGNTIYF; cdr3_nt: TGTGCCAGCAGCCCTTCGGACGGATCCTCTGGAAACACCATATATTTT
v_call: TRBV7-2; clone_size: many; d_call: .; j_call: TRBJ1-3; cdr3_aa: CASSLGVARNTIYF; cdr3_nt: TGTGCCAGCAGCTTAGGTGTGGCGAGAAACACCATATATTTT
v_call: TRBV25-1; clone_size: .; d_call: .; j_call: TRBJ1-4; cdr3_aa: CASIPPGDATNEKLFF; cdr3_nt: TGTGCCAGCATCCCCCCAGGGGACGCAACTAATGAAAAACTGTTTTTT
v_call: TRBV5-1; clone_size: once; d_call: .; j_call: TRBJ1-1; cdr3_aa: CASSLVGGQEAFF; cdr3_nt: TGCGCCAGCAGCTTGGTAGGGGGTCAAGAAGCTTTCTTT
v_call: TRBV29-1; clone_size: .; d_call: .; j_call: TRBJ1-2; cdr3_aa: CSVGQSPSYGYTF; cdr3_nt: TGCAGCGTCGGACAGTCACCCTCCTATGGCTACACCTTC
v_call: TRBV7-9; clone_size: few; d_call: TRBD1; j_call: TRBJ1-4; cdr3_aa: CASSLARGDRALGQLFF; cdr3_nt: TGTGCCAGCAGCTTAGCGCGAGGCGACAGGGCTTTGGGGCAACTGTTTTTT
v_call: TRBV29-1; clone_size: .; d_call: .; j_call: TRBJ2-5; cdr3_aa: CSVRRDFQETQYF; cdr3_nt: TGCAGCGTTCGACGGGACTTCCAAGAGACCCAGTACTTC
v_call: TRBV7-3; clone_size: many; d_call: .; j_call: TRBJ2-2; cdr3_aa: CASSLTNTGELFF; cdr3_nt: TGTGCCAGCAGCTTAACAAACACCGGGGAGCTGTTTTTT